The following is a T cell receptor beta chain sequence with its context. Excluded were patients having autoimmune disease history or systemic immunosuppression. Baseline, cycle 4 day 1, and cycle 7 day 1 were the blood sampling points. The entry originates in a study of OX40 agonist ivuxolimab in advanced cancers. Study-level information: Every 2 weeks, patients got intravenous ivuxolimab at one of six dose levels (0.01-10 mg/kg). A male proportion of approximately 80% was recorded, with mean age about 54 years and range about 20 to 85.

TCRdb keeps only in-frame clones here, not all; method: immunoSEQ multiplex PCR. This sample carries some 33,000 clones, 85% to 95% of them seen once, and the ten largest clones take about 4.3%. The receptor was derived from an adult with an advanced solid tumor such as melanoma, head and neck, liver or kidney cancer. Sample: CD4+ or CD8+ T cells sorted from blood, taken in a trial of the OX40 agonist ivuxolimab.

The CDR3 DNA reads as TGTGCCAGCAGTTATACCGGGACAGTAATAAGCAATCAGCCCCAGCATTTT. Translation: CASSYTGTVISNQPQHF. This sequence joins TRBV28 and TRBJ1-5, with 7 nucleotides matching TRBD1. The CDR3 runs 17 residues. V lost 4 bases, J lost 1 base, and 10 bases stayed unmatched. In germline, CDR1 is MDHEN, CDR2 SYDVKM.